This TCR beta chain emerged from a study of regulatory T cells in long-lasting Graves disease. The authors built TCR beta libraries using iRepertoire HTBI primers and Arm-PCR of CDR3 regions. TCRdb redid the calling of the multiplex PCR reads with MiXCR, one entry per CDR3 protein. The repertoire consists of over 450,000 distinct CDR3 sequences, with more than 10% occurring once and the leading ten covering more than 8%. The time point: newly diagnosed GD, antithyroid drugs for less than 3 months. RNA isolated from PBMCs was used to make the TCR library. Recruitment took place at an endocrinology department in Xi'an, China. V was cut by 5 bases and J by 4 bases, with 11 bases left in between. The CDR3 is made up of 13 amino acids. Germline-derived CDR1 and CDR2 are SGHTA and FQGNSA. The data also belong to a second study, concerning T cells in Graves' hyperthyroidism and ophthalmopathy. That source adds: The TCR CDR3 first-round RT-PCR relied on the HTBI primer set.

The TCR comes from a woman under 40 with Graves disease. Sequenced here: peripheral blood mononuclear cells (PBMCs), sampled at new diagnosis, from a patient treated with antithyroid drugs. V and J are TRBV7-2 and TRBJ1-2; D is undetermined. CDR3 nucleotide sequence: TGTGCCAGCAGCCCGTCGAGTTCCTATGGCTACACCTTC. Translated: CASSPSSSYGYTF.